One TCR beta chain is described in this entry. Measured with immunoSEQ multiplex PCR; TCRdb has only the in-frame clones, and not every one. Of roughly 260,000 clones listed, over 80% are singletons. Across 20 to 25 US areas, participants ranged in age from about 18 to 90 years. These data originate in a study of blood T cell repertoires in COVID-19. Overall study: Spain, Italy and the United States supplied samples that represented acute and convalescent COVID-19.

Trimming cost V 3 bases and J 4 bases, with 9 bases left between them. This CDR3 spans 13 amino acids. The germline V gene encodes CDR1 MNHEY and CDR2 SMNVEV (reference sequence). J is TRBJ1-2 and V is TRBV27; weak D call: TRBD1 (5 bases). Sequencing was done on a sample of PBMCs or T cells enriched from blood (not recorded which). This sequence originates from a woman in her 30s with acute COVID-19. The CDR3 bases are TGTGCCAGCAGTTTGGGGCAGAGCTATGGCTACACCTTC. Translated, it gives CASSLGQSYGYTF.